Listed below are T cell receptor beta chains from one sample, sequenced in a study of blood T cell repertoires in COVID-19. Clones were sequenced by immunoSEQ multiplex PCR, and TCRdb holds only the in-frame ones, with some missing. This sample yields under 350,000 clones, of which about 86% are seen a single time; roughly 4.2% belongs to the top ten. The sample was PBMCs or T cells enriched from blood (not recorded which). The receptors come from a woman aged 35 to 49 with acute COVID-19. Each CDR3 is given with its conserved first and last residue. The D gene is left open where the match is weak. Not all rows give a size; the values are once, few, many and, for expanded clones, a class.

v_call	d_call	clone_size	j_call	cdr3_nt	cdr3_aa
TRBV7-2	TRBD1	.	TRBJ1-2	TGTGCCAGCAGCCCGACCGGGACAGGGGACGGCTACACCTTC	CASSPTGTGDGYTF
TRBV28	.	few	TRBJ1-5	TGTGCCAGCAGCTCGGACAGATTCAATCAGCCCCAGCATTTT	CASSSDRFNQPQHF
TRBV3-1/TRBV3-2	TRBD2	.	TRBJ2-1	TGTGCCAGCAGCTCACCGGGACTAGACCTACAAGTAGAGCAGTTCTTC	CASSSPGLDLQVEQFF
TRBV7-2	TRBD1	.	TRBJ1-2	TGTGCCAGCAGCTTAGCGCTGGGGGGGACAGGGGAATATGGCTACACCTTC	CASSLALGGTGEYGYTF
TRBV19	.	.	TRBJ1-2	TGTGCCAGTAGTCCGTTTTTAAACTATGGCTACACCTTC	CASSPFLNYGYTF
TRBV7-8	TRBD1	.	TRBJ1-1	TGTGCCAGCAGTCTATATGGGACAGCAGGTGAAGCTTTCTTT	CASSLYGTAGEAFF
TRBV3-1/TRBV3-2	TRBD1	.	TRBJ2-5	TGTGCCAGCAGCCAGGATGGACAGGGTAGACGGGAGACCCAGTACTTC	CASSQDGQGRRETQYF
TRBV28	.	.	TRBJ1-6	TGTGCCACCGAAGGACAGAATAATTCACCCCTCCACTTT	CATEGQNNSPLHF
TRBV19	.	.	TRBJ1-5	TGTGCCAGTGGTTCCACAACAAATCAGCCCCAGCATTTT	CASGSTTNQPQHF
TRBV3-1/TRBV3-2	.	.	TRBJ2-7	TGTGCCAGCAGGTCTAAGACAGAGTACTTC	CASRSKTEYF